The 7 T cell receptor beta chains listed next were all sequenced from one sample in a study of T cell repertoires in cytomegalovirus infection. TCRdb processed the reads anew with MiXCR; each CDR3 protein has one entry. The sample lists more than 200,000 distinct CDR3 sequences, less than 9.5% occurring once. The specimen was PBMCs. The source is a human donor in good health (CMV status not recorded). Some clones in this sample may be carry-over from other donors' samples.

This clonotype was seen at least ten times. The gene calls are TRBV7-2 and TRBJ2-2; D remains ambiguous. Germline V gene lookup returns CDR1 SGHTA and CDR2 FQGNSA. This CDR3 is 13 amino acids long. Trimming stripped 7 bases from V and 7 bases from J, with 13 bases between. CDR3 bases: TGTGCCAGCACCCTTGTTGTGGGCGGGGAGCTGTTTTTT. Protein sequence: CASTLVVGGELFF.

The sample holds many counts of this clonotype. The rearrangement joins TRBV7-2 to TRBJ2-2; 9 bases match TRBD1. The V gene's germline CDR1 is SGHTA and CDR2 FQGNSA. The CDR3 has 18 amino acids. V lost 1 base to trimming and J lost 2 bases; unmatched junction nucleotides: 8. The CDR3 region is CASSLGTGAWVNTGELFF. The CDR3 nucleotides read TGTGCCAGCAGCTTAGGGACAGGGGCCTGGGTTAACACCGGGGAGCTGTTTTTT. Full variable domain (rest looked up from reference TRBV7-2 and TRBJ2-2): GAGVSQSPSNKVTEKGKDVELRCDPISGHTALYWYRQSLGQGLEFLIYFQGNSAPDKSGLPSDRFSAERTGGSVSTLTIQRTQQEDSAVYLCASSLGTGAWVNTGELFFGEGSRLTVL.

The sample holds many counts of this clonotype. This sequence joins TRBV7-9 and TRBJ1-1; the D is unclear. V was trimmed by 4 bases and J by 8 bases, leaving 17 bases between them. The CDR3 runs 14 residues. Germline V lookup: CDR1 SEHNR, CDR2 FQNEAQ (reference sequence). The CDR3 DNA reads as TGTGCCAGCAGCTCCACGGGAGGTAAGGGAGAAGCTTTCTTT. Its translation: CASSSTGGKGEAFF.

The chain has TRBV5-4 and TRBJ2-7; tentatively, D is TRBD1 (6 bases). Trimming took off 4 bases at V and 7 bases at J, with 12 bases between the two ends. Germline V gene sequence: CDR1 SGHNT, CDR2 YYREEE (reference sequence). This CDR3 is 12 amino acids long. CDR3 bases: TGTGCCAGCAGCCTTATGGGGGCAGAGCAGTACTTC. It is translated as CASSLMGAEQYF.

This clonotype was counted at least ten times. V usage is TRBV12-5 and J usage is TRBJ1-5; D might be TRBD1 (6 bases). There are 16 residues in the CDR3. CDR1 is LGHNT and CDR2 is FRNRAP in the germline V gene. Trimming stripped 1 base from V and 2 bases from J, with 12 bases between. The CDR3 nucleotides read TGTGCTAGTGGTTTGGAAGGGGGGTCGGGCAATCAGCCCCAGCATTTT. This codes for CASGLEGGSGNQPQHF.

This clonotype was seen a few times. CDR3 coding DNA: TGTGCCAGCAGCCAAGGTTGGGGGGCATCCACTGAGCAGTTCTTC. Its protein is CASSQGWGASTEQFF. The rearrangement uses TRBV3-1 and TRBJ2-1; D possibly matches TRBD1 or TRBD2 (6 bases each). This CDR3 region has 15 residues. Deletions cut 1 base from V and 9 bases from J, with 16 bases between. The V gene's germline CDR1 is LGHDT and CDR2 YNNKEL (reference sequence).

The table lists this clonotype with many counts. The V and J genes are TRBV7-2 and TRBJ1-1; D ambiguous. Trimming stripped 5 bases from V and 1 base from J, with 5 bases between. The germline CDR1 and CDR2 sequences are SGHTA and FQGNSA. The CDR3 spans 12 residues. The CDR3 loop reads CASSHENTEAFF. As DNA, the CDR3 is TGTGCCAGCAGCCACGAGAACACTGAAGCTTTCTTT.